Below are 14 T cell receptor beta chains sequenced from a single sample in a study of blood T cell repertoires in COVID-19. Assay: immunoSEQ multiplex PCR; the TCRdb copy retains only in-frame clones and omits some. In the table there are more than 200,000 clones, about four fifths of which are singletons. Sequencing was done on a sample of peripheral blood. Receptors originate from a woman older than 75 with acute or convalescent COVID-19.

With regard to this clone: Other nucleotide sequences from this sample produce the same CDR3. V and J are TRBV11-3 and TRBJ1-3, with D hard to call. The V and J ends lost 5 bases and 1 base respectively, with 12 bases between them. The CDR3 is 15 residues long. The germline gives CDR1 SGHNT, CDR2 YENEEA. CDR3 in amino acids: CASSPLTGSGNTIYF. The DNA of the CDR3 is TGTGCCAGCAGCCCCCTTACGGGGTCTGGAAACACCATATATTTT.

J is TRBJ1-1 and V is TRBV6-5; 8 nucleotides agree with TRBD1. V lost 4 bases, J lost 6 bases, and 4 bases stayed unmatched. CDR3 size: 13 residues. The V gene's germline CDR1 is MNHEY and CDR2 SVGAGI. DNA for the CDR3: TGTGCCAGCAGTTTAGGACAGGGTTCTGAAGCTTTCTTT. Amino acids: CASSLGQGSEAFF.

This clone has a handful of counts. The V call is TRBV7-8, the J call TRBJ2-5, with 11 bases aligning to TRBD2. The junction had 10 bases not matched to a gene; V was cut back by 5 bases and J by 5 bases. The CDR3 is 16 residues long. The germline V gene encodes CDR1 SGHVS and CDR2 FQNEAQ. CDR3 amino acids: CASSPVTSGRTETQYF. The CDR3, as DNA: TGTGCCAGCAGCCCCGTCACTAGCGGGAGAACGGAGACCCAGTACTTC.

The J gene is TRBJ2-2, the V gene TRBV5-1; D is perhaps TRBD2 (5 bases). CDR3 length: 16 residues. The germline CDR1 and CDR2 sequences are SGHRS and YFSETQ. Between the trimmed V and J ends, which lost 4 bases and 1 base, there was a span of 14 bases. The CDR3 sequence: CASSPLSGKNTGELFF. In DNA form, the CDR3 reads TGCGCCAGCAGCCCACTCTCGGGAAAGAACACCGGGGAGCTGTTTTTT.

The sample holds one count of this clone. The chain couples TRBV4-1 to TRBJ2-7; 11 bases align to TRBD2. This CDR3 is built from 16 residues. Germline V gene lookup returns CDR1 MGHRA and CDR2 YSYEKL. With 4 bases clipped from V and 4 bases from J, the junction kept 9 bases outside the gene matches. CDR3 DNA sequence: TGCGCCAGCAGCCCCCAAGCGACTAGCGGGACTTACGAGCAGTACTTC. Protein product: CASSPQATSGTYEQYF.

The CDR3 coding sequence is TGTGCCAGCAGCTTTGCGGGTGGTTTTGGCTACACCTTC. It codes for CASSFAGGFGYTF. The chain combines TRBV7-2 with TRBJ1-2; no definite D call. This CDR3 region has 13 residues. Between the trimmed V and J ends, which lost 3 bases and 7 bases, there was a span of 12 bases. Looked up from germline, CDR1 is SGHTA and CDR2 is FQGNSA.

The J gene is TRBJ1-2, the V gene TRBV27, with TRBD1 matching 7 bases. The CDR3 loop spans 14 amino acids. Germline trimming cut 4 bases from V and 2 bases from J; bases unmatched to any gene: 4. In germline, CDR1 is MNHEY, CDR2 SMNVEV (reference sequence). CDR3 amino acids: CASSSQGENYGYTF. As DNA, the CDR3 is TGTGCCAGCAGTTCGCAGGGGGAAAACTATGGCTACACCTTC.

The chain combines TRBV5-5 with TRBJ1-5, with D perhaps matching TRBD1 (5 bases). Looked up from germline, CDR1 is SGHKS and CDR2 is YYEKEE (reference sequence). The ends were cut back, 4 bases at V and 2 bases at J, with 7 bases in the middle. The CDR3 extends over 13 amino acids. The CDR3 loop reads CASSGGGNQPQHF. As DNA, the CDR3 is TGTGCCAGCAGCGGGGGGGGCAATCAGCCCCAGCATTTT.

This clone was observed a few times. The rearrangement links TRBV11-2 to TRBJ2-1; no reliable D call. CDR1 and CDR2 (germline): SGHAT, FQNNGV. The CDR3 contains 12 residues. V was shortened by 0 bases and J by 8 bases, with 5 bases between the two germline ends. The CDR3 DNA reads TGTGCCAGCAGCTTAGAAACTGATGAGCAGTTCTTC. It specifies CASSLETDEQFF. The entire variable domain, with the rest obtained from reference TRBV11-2 and TRBJ2-1, is as follows: EAGVAQSPRYKIIEKRQSVAFWCNPISGHATLYWYQQILGQGPKLLIQFQNNGVVDDSQLPKDRFSAERLKGVDSTLKIQPAKLEDSAVYLCASSLETDEQFFGPGTRLTVL.

The rearrangement uses TRBV19 and TRBJ2-5, with D possibly matching TRBD1 (5 bases). Trimming left V 6 bases short and J 2 bases short, with 10 bases between. Germline CDR1 and CDR2: LNHDA and SQIVND (reference sequence). The CDR3 length is 13 residues. The CDR3 region is CASSQDSQETQYF. The CDR3, as DNA: TGTGCCAGTAGCCAAGACAGTCAAGAGACCCAGTACTTC.

The chain couples TRBV3-1 (or the pseudogene TRBV3-2) to TRBJ1-1; D remains unclear. The CDR3 runs to 14 residues. Trimming cost V 0 bases and J 4 bases, with 9 bases left between them. Per the germline V gene, CDR1 is LGHDT and CDR2 is YNNKEL (reference sequence). The CDR3: CASSQDPPGTEAFF. The CDR3 coding sequence is TGTGCCAGCAGCCAAGACCCCCCGGGCACTGAAGCTTTCTTT.

The J gene is TRBJ2-2, the V gene TRBV6-7; no reliable D call. TRBV6-7 is reported as an ORF; its role is uncertain. The CDR3 has 14 residues. V shed 1 base and J shed 0 bases, with 3 bases lying between them. CDR3 sequence: CASSYWPNTGELFF. Written as DNA, the CDR3 is TGTGCCAGCAGTTACTGGCCGAACACCGGGGAGCTGTTTTTT.

Points on this clone: The same CDR3 also results from other DNA sequences found in this sample. The chain couples TRBV15 to TRBJ2-7; 8 bases match TRBD2. Germline CDR1 reads LNHNV; CDR2 reads YYDKDF (reference sequence). Losses at the gene ends were 0 bases for V and 7 bases for J; bases not matched to a gene: 5. The CDR3 has 14 amino acids. The chain's CDR3 is CATSRDRGGREQYF. CDR3 in DNA: TGTGCCACCAGCAGAGATCGGGGGGGGCGGGAGCAGTACTTC.

This clone was observed once. V usage is TRBV19 and J usage is TRBJ2-5; 8 nucleotides line up with TRBD1. Trimming cost V 4 bases and J 4 bases; bases outside gene matches: 2. Germline values: CDR1 LNHDA, CDR2 SQIVND (reference sequence). The CDR3 runs to 13 residues. The CDR3 nucleotides read TGTGCCAGTAGTACAGGGGGCTCAGAGACCCAGTACTTC. This translates into CASSTGGSETQYF.